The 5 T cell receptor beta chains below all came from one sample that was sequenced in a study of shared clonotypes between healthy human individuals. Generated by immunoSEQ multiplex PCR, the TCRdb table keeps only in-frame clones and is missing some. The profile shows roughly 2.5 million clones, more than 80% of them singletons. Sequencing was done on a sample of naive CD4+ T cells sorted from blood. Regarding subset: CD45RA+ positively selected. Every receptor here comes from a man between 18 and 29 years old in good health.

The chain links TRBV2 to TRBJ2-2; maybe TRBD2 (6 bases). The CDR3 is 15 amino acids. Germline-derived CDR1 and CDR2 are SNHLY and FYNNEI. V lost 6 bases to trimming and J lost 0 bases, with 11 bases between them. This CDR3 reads CASRRDSTNTGELFF. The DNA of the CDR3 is TGTGCCAGCAGAAGGGACTCGACGAACACCGGGGAGCTGTTTTTT.

CDR3 region: CASSLAHPGKKWGTEAFF. The CDR3 DNA follows: TGTGCCAGCAGCCTGGCCCATCCAGGGAAGAAATGGGGCACTGAAGCTTTCTTT. The chain recombines TRBV5-6 with TRBJ1-1; possibly TRBD1 for D (5 bases). The ends were cut back, 4 bases at V and 4 bases at J, with 26 bases in the middle. The CDR3 is 18 residues long. Looked up from germline, CDR1 is SGHDT and CDR2 is YYEEEE.

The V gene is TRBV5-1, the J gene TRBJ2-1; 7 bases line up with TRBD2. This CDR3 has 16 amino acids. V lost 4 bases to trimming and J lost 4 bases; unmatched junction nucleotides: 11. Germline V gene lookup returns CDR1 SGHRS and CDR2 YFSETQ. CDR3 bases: TGCGCCAGCAGCCTGGGGCCTAGCGGAATTTACAATGAGCAGTTCTTC. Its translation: CASSLGPSGIYNEQFF.

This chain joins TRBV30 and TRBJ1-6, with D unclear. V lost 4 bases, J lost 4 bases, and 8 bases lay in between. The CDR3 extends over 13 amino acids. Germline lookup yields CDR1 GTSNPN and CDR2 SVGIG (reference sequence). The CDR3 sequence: CAWTSGYNSPLHF. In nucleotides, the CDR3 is TGTGCCTGGACCAGTGGGTATAATTCACCCCTCCACTTT.

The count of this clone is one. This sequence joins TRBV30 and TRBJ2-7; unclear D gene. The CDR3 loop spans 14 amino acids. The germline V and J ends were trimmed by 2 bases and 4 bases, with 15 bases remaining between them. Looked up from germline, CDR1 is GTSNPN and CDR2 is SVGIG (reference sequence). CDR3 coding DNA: TGTGCCTGGAGTCCCGCCCTGTTGGAGTACGAGCAGTACTTC. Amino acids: CAWSPALLEYEQYF.